One T cell receptor (beta chain) is described in this entry. The sample originates from a study of blood T cell repertoires in COVID-19. V lost 3 bases to trimming and J lost 3 bases; unmatched junction nucleotides: 8. The germline CDR1 and CDR2 sequences are MNHEY and SMNVEV (reference sequence). The CDR3 is 15 residues long. TCRdb keeps only in-frame clones here, not all; method: immunoSEQ multiplex PCR. The profile shows about 54,000 clones, about nine tenths of them singletons. J is TRBJ2-7 and V is TRBV27; 7 bases are shared with TRBD2. Sequencing input: peripheral blood. The TCR comes from a woman in her 40s with active COVID-19. CDR3 protein: CASSFDRLAVYEQYF. Written as DNA, the CDR3 is TGTGCCAGCAGTTTTGATCGGCTAGCGGTCTACGAGCAGTACTTC.